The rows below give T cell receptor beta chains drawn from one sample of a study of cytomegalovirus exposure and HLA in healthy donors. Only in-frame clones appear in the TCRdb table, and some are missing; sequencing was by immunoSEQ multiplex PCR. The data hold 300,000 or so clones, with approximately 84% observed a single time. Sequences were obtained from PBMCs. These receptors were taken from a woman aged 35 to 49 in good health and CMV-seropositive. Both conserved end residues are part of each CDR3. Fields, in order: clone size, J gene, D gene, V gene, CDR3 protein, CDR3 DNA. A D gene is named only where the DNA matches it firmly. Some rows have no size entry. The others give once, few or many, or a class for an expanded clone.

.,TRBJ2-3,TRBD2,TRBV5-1,CASRPEAGITDTQYF,TGCGCCAGCAGACCGGAAGCGGGAATCACAGATACGCAGTATTTT
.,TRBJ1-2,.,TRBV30,CAWSDRPTRGNYGYTF,TGTGCCTGGAGTGACCGGCCAACCAGGGGTAACTATGGCTACACCTTC
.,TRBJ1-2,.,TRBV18,CASSPRGVGDYGYTF,TGTGCCAGCTCACCACGGGGGGTCGGGGACTATGGCTACACCTTC
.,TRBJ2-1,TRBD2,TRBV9,CASSVGGASGSPLNEQFF,TGTGCCAGCAGCGTCGGGGGGGCTAGCGGGAGTCCCCTCAATGAGCAGTTCTTC
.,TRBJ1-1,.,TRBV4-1,CASSQDQGIRTEAFF,TGCGCCAGCAGCCAAGATCAGGGAATCCGGACTGAAGCTTTCTTT
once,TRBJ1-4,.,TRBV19,CASSSLSTNEKLFF,TGTGCCAGTAGTTCCCTTTCAACTAATGAAAAACTGTTTTTT
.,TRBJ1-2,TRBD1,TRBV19,CASSIWGTGQVLEANYGYTF,TGTGCCAGTAGTATTTGGGGAACGGGACAGGTCCTCGAAGCTAACTATGGCTACACCTTC
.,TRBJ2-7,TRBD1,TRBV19,CASRPMGQGNYEQYF,TGTGCCAGTAGGCCCATGGGACAGGGGAACTACGAGCAGTACTTC
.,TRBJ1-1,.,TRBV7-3,CASSRSSASTEAFF,TGTGCCAGCAGCCGATCAAGTGCCAGCACTGAAGCTTTCTTT
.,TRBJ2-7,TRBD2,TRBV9,CASSVGLAGYYEQYF,TGTGCCAGCAGCGTAGGACTAGCGGGCTACTACGAGCAGTACTTC
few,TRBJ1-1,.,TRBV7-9,CASSLQTVGAFF,TGTGCCAGCAGCCTACAGACAGTGGGAGCTTTCTTT
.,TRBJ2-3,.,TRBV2,CASRLRLDRTDTQYF,TGTGCCAGCAGGCTCCGACTAGACCGCACAGATACGCAGTATTTT
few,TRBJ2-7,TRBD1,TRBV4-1,CASSQGTGVGEQYF,TGCGCCAGCAGCCAAGGGACAGGGGTGGGCGAGCAGTACTTC
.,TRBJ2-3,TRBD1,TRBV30,CAWRQGLSTDTQYF,TGTGCCTGGCGACAGGGGCTAAGCACAGATACGCAGTATTTT
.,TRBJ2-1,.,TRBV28,CASSLSEQFF,TGTGCCAGCAGTCTTAGTGAGCAGTTCTTC
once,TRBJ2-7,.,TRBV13,CASRRRVTAYEQYF,TGTGCCAGCAGACGTCGCGTTACAGCCTACGAGCAGTACTTC
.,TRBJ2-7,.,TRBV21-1,CATPGGGSSYEQYF,TGTGCCACTCCCGGGGGAGGATCCTCCTACGAGCAGTACTTC
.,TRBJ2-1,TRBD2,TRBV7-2,CASSLESGRGEQFF,TGTGCCAGCAGCTTAGAGAGCGGGAGGGGCGAGCAGTTCTTC
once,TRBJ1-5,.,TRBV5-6,CASRRAAGGNQPQHF,TGTGCCAGCAGGCGAGCCGCGGGGGGCAATCAGCCCCAGCATTTT
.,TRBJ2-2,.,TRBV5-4,CASSSGPNTGELFF,TGTGCCAGCAGCAGCGGGCCTAACACCGGGGAGCTGTTTTTT
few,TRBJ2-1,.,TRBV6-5,CASSYSKAGNNEQFF,TGTGCCAGCAGTTACTCGAAAGCAGGGAACAATGAGCAGTTCTTC
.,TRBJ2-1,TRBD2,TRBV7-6,CASSPRGTSGRAVNEQFF,TGTGCCAGCAGCCCGAGGGGGACTAGCGGGAGGGCCGTCAATGAGCAGTTCTTC
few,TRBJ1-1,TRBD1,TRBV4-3,CASSRGTGDLEAFF,TGCGCCAGCAGCCGTGGGACAGGGGATCTTGAAGCTTTCTTT
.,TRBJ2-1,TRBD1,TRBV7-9,CASSPTDRGHYNEQFF,TGTGCCAGCAGCCCCACCGACAGGGGCCATTACAATGAGCAGTTCTTC
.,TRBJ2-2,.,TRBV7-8,CASSFSGTGTNTGELFF,TGTGCCAGCAGCTTTTCCGGGACTGGGACTAACACCGGGGAGCTGTTTTTT
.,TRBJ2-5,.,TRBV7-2,CASSLGWAQETQYF,TGTGCCAGCAGCTTAGGTTGGGCCCAAGAGACCCAGTACTTC
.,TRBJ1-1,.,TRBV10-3,CAIRTGDTEAFF,TGTGCCATCCGGACTGGGGACACTGAAGCTTTCTTT
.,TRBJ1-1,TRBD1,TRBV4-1,CASTQDTGQGAGEAFF,TGCGCCAGCACCCAAGACACGGGACAGGGGGCGGGTGAAGCTTTCTTT
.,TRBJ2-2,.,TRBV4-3,CASSQDVPSGELFF,TGCGCCAGCAGCCAAGACGTTCCGTCCGGGGAGCTGTTTTTT
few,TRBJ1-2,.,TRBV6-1,CASSELPSSSYGYTF,TGTGCCAGCAGTGAACTTCCCTCGAGCTCCTATGGCTACACCTTC
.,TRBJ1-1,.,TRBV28,CASKAGARDTEAFF,TGTGCCAGCAAGGCAGGGGCTAGAGACACTGAAGCTTTCTTT
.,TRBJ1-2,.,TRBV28,CASSPPLDRQGYTF,TGTGCCAGCAGTCCCCCCCTCGACAGACAAGGCTACACCTTC
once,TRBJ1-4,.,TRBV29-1,CSVLQGSTNEKLFF,TGCAGCGTCCTACAGGGATCAACTAATGAAAAACTGTTTTTT
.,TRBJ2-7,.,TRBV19,CASTAGAPYEQYF,TGTGCCAGTACTGCAGGGGCCCCCTACGAGCAGTACTTC
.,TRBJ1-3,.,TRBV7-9,CASTQSVGDSSGNTIYF,TGTGCCAGCACCCAGTCGGTTGGAGACTCCTCTGGAAACACCATATATTTT
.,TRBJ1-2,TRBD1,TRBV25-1,CASSEVSGQGGNYGYTF,TGTGCCAGCAGTGAAGTCTCGGGACAGGGAGGAAACTATGGCTACACCTTC
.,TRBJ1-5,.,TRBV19,CASSTPRGQPQHF,TGTGCCAGTAGTACCCCGCGGGGTCAGCCCCAGCATTTT
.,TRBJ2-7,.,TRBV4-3,CASSQGRGGGAEEQYF,TGCGCCAGCAGCCAAGGGCGGGGAGGTGGCGCGGAGGAGCAGTACTTC
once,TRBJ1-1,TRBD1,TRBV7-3,CASSLVGTGGHTEAFF,TGTGCCAGCAGCTTAGTCGGGACAGGGGGTCACACTGAAGCTTTCTTT
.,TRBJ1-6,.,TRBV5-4,CASSLFQGTYNSPLHF,TGTGCCAGCAGCTTGTTCCAGGGGACCTATAATTCACCCCTCCACTTT
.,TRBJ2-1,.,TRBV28,CASSFTGNEQFF,TGTGCCAGCAGTTTTACAGGGAATGAGCAGTTCTTC